The T cell receptor beta chain under discussion was sequenced for a study of blood T cell repertoires in COVID-19. Overall study: Sources were T cells, B-cell-depleted T cells, or PBMCs; the material itself was cDNA or gDNA.

Authors' processing steps: Reference gene primer amplification gave estimated nucleated cell counts. Sequencing used immunoSEQ multiplex PCR; TCRdb keeps in-frame clones, though not all of them. V, J and clone size were drawn from that table, and D and trimming were deduced from the DNA. The repertoire holds 300,000 to 450,000 clones, 75% to 90% seen once, with about 1% in the top ten. Germline CDR1 and CDR2: GTSNPN and SVGIG (reference sequence). This CDR3 comprises 14 residues. Trimming removed 3 bases from V and 8 bases from J; junction bases left unmatched: 7. Sequenced input: PBMCs or T cells enriched from blood (not recorded which). This TCR was recovered from a man between 18 and 35 years old who had recovered from COVID-19. The genes are TRBV30 and TRBJ1-2, with 12 positions matching TRBD1. CDR3 coding DNA: TGTGCCTGGAGCCAGGGACAGGGGGCTCGAGGCTACACCTTC. Amino acid sequence: CAWSQGQGARGYTF.